This TCR beta chain came from a study of regulatory T cells in long-lasting Graves disease. Construction of TCR beta libraries relied on iRepertoire HTBI primers and on Arm-PCR targeting CDR3 regions. TCRdb reprocessed the multiplex PCR reads via MiXCR and lists one record per CDR3 protein. There are 530,000 or so distinct CDR3 sequences in the sample; 15% to 20% occur only once, and about 12% lies in the top ten. Findings and limits, study-wide: The researchers studied only peripheral blood, not thyroid tissue. Persistent disease was characterized by preferential usage of TRBV28, TRBJ1-2 and TRBJ2-5.

Stated time point: newly diagnosed GD, antithyroid drugs for less than 3 months. TCR sequences were obtained from RNA taken from PBMCs. This clonotype was counted at least ten times. The antigen is unknown. V was clipped by 5 bases and J by 15 bases, with 17 bases between them. The CDR3 length is 12 residues. CDR1 and CDR2 from the germline V gene are MDHEN and SYDVKM. This sample was also put to use in a study of T cells in Graves' hyperthyroidism and ophthalmopathy. That paper adds: When the TCR CDR3 underwent first-round RT-PCR, the HTBI primer set was used. In the blood, most expanded thyroid clonotypes above 0.001 appeared as well.

This sequence joins TRBV28 and TRBJ2-4; D may be TRBD2 (6 bases). The sequenced sample was peripheral blood mononuclear cells (PBMCs), obtained at new diagnosis, from a patient treated with antithyroid drugs. The sequence was obtained from a man between 18 and 29 years old with Graves disease. The CDR3 region is CASSTSGSDRYF. The CDR3 DNA reads TGTGCCAGCAGTACCAGCGGGTCTGATAGGTACTTC.